In its sample, the clone carrying this T cell receptor beta chain was seen many times. Germline V CDR1 and CDR2: SQVTM, ANQGSEA. After removal of 3 bases from V and 6 bases from J, the junction contained 5 bases not matched to a gene. The CDR3 covers 13 residues. A second about 6 to 11 cycle PCR used barcoded and J-beta primers. One entry per CDR3 protein, called by TCRdb with MiXCR from the 5' RACE reads. The sample comprises 650,000 or so distinct CDR3 sequences, over 40% of which are singletons, and approximately 13% rests with the top ten. This sample is part of a study of blood T cells in healthy people across ages.

The chain carries TRBV29-1 and TRBJ2-1, with 7 bases that match TRBD2. Sequenced material: blood. This sequence was found in a woman aged 80 or over in good health. CDR3 in DNA: TGCAGCGTTGATTGGGGGAGGGCCAATGAGCAGTTCTTC. It translates to CSVDWGRANEQFF.